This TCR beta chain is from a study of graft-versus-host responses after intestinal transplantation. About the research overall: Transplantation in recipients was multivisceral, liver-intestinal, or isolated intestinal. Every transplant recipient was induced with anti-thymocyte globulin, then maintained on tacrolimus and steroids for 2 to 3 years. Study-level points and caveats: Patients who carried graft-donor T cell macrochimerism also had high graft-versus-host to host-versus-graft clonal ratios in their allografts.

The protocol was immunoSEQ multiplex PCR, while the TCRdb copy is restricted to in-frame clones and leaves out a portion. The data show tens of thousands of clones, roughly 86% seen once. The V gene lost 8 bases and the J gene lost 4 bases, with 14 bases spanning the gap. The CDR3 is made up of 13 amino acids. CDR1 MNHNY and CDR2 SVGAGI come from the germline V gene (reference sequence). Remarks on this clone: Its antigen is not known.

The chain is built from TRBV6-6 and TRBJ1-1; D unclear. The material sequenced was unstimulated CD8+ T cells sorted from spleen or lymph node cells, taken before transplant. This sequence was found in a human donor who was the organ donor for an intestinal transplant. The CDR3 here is CASALGYGTEAFF. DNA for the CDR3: TGTGCCAGCGCGTTAGGGTACGGCACTGAAGCTTTCTTT.